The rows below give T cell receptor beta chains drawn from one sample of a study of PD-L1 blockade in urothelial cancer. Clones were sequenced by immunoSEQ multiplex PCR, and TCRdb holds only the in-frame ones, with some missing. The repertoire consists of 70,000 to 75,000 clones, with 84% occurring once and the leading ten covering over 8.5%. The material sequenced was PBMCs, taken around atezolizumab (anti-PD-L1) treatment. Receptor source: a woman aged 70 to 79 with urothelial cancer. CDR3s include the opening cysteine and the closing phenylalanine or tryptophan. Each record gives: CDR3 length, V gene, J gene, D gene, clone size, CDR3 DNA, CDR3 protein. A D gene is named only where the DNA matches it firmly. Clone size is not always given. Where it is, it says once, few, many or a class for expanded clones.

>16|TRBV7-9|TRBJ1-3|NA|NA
TGTGCCAGCAGCTTGAGCGGCAGCATCTCTGGAAACACCATATATTTT
CASSLSGSISGNTIYF
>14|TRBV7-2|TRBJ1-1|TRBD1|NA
TGTGCCAGCGGCCTACAGGGGGGGAACACTGAAGCTTTCTTT
CASGLQGGNTEAFF
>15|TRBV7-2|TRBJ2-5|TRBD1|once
TGTGCCAGCAGCTGGGCTAGCAGGGGGAGTGAGACCCAGTACTTC
CASSWASRGSETQYF
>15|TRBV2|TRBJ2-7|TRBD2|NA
TGTGCCAGCAGTGCGGGGACTAGCGCAACCTACGAGCAGTACTTC
CASSAGTSATYEQYF
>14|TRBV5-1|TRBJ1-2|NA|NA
TGCGCCAGCAGCGTGACAGGAGCTAACTATGGCTACACCTTC
CASSVTGANYGYTF
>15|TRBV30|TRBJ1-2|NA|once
TGTGCCTGGAGTAGGGGTAGCAGGGCTAACTATGGCTACACCTTC
CAWSRGSRANYGYTF
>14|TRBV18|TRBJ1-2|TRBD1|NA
TGTGCCAGCTCACCGGGACAGACTATCTATGGCTACACCTTC
CASSPGQTIYGYTF
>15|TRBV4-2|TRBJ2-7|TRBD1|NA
TGTGCCAGCAGCCAAGGATACAGGGGGCGATACGAGCAGTACTTC
CASSQGYRGRYEQYF
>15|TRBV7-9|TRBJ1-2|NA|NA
TGTGCCAGCAGCTTAGGAGCAAACCCTAACTATGGCTACACCTTC
CASSLGANPNYGYTF
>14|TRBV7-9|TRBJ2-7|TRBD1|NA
TGTGCCAGCAGCGCTAACAGGGGGCTCAACGAGCAGTACTTC
CASSANRGLNEQYF
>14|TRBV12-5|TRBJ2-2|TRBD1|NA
TGTGCTAGTGGCTTAGGGGGCACCACGGGGGAGCTGTTTTTT
CASGLGGTTGELFF
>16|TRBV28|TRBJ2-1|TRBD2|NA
TGTGCCAGCAGTGGGGCTAGCGGGGTGTCCTACAATGAGCAGTTCTTC
CASSGASGVSYNEQFF
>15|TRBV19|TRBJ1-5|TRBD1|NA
TGTGCCAGTAGTACGCAGGGGGCCGGCAATCAGCCCCAGCATTTT
CASSTQGAGNQPQHF
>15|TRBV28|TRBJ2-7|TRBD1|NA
TGTGCCAGCAGTCGACCCGGGACAGGGGGCTACGAGCAGTACTTC
CASSRPGTGGYEQYF
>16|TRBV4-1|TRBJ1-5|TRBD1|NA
TGCGCCAGCAGCCAAGACGGGGGACAGTTCAATCAGCCCCAGCATTTT
CASSQDGGQFNQPQHF
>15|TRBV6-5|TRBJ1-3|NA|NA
TGTGCCAGCAGTCACCCCCGAGGCTCTGGAAACACCATATATTTT
CASSHPRGSGNTIYF
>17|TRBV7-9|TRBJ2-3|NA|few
TGTGCCAGCAGCTTATGGGGGAGACACCCCGGGGGAGATACGCAGTATTTT
CASSLWGRHPGGDTQYF
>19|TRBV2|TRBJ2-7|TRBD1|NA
TGTGCCAGCAGTGAAGGACCGGGACAGGGGGCGTTCTCGGCCTACGAGCAGTACTTC
CASSEGPGQGAFSAYEQYF
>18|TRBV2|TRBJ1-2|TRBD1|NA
TGTGCCAGCATTAAATTCTGGGACAGGGCGAGACCTAACTATGGCTACACCTTC
CASIKFWDRARPNYGYTF
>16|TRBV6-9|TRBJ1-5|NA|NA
TGTGCCAGCAGTTATCTCTGGGGGCAGGAAGATCAGCCCCAGCATTTT
CASSYLWGQEDQPQHF
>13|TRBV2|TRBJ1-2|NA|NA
TGTGCCAGCACCCAGACAGCAGACTATGGCTACACCTTC
CASTQTADYGYTF
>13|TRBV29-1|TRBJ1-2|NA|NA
TGCAGCGTCGCGGCTACCCCCACAGGGCGCTACACCTTC
CSVAATPTGRYTF
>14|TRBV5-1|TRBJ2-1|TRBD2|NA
TGCGCCAGCAGCCGCGACGGACTAGCGAATGAGCAGTTCTTC
CASSRDGLANEQFF
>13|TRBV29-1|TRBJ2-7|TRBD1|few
TGCAGCGTGGAACCTTGGGACAGCTACGAGCAGTACTTC
CSVEPWDSYEQYF
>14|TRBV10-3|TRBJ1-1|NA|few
TGTGCCATCAGTGAGTCAAGAAAGCCGACTGAAGCTTTCTTT
CAISESRKPTEAFF
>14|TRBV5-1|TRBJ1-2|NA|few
TGCGCCAGCAGCTTGGAGGGGGGGACGTATGGCTACACCTTC
CASSLEGGTYGYTF
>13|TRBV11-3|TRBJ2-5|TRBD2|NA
TGTGCCAGCAGCAACAGCGGGGCAGAGACCCAGTACTTC
CASSNSGAETQYF
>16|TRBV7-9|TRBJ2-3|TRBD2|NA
TGTGCCAGCAGCGGCAGACTAGCGGGGGGGACAGATACGCAGTATTTT
CASSGRLAGGTDTQYF
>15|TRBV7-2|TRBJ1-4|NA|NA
TGTGCCAGCAGCCAAACAGGGACGGTCAATGAAAAACTGTTTTTT
CASSQTGTVNEKLFF
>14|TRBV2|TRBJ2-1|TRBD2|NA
TGTGCCAGCACTCCAAGGTCGGGGGGCAATGAGCAGTTCTTC
CASTPRSGGNEQFF
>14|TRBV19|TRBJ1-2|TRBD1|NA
TGTGCCAGTAGACTCGACAGGGATAACTATGGCTACACCTTC
CASRLDRDNYGYTF
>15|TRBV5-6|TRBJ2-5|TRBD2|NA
TGTGCCAGCAGCTCGGGGGGGAGGGGGCAAGAGACCCAGTACTTC
CASSSGGRGQETQYF
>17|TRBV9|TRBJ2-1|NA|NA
TGTGCCAGCAGCGTAGCCGAGGGAGGTAGCTCCTACAATGAGCAGTTCTTC
CASSVAEGGSSYNEQFF
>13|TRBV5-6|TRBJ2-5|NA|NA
TGTGCCAGCAGCTTGGGGGACACGGAGACCCAGTACTTC
CASSLGDTETQYF
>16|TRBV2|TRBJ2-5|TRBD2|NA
TGTGCCAGCAGCGCCGAGGGGACTAGCGGTGAAGAGACCCAGTACTTC
CASSAEGTSGEETQYF
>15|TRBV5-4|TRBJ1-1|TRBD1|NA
TGTGCCAGCAGCTTGGCACGAGGGGGCAGGGTTGAAGCTTTCTTT
CASSLARGGRVEAFF
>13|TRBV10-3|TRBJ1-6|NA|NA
TGTGCCATCAGGGAGGGGCTTGGTTCACCCCTCCACTTT
CAIREGLGSPLHF
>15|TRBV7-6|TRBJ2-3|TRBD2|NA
TGTGCCAGCAGCTCCCGACTAGCGGGAGTTGAAACGCAGTATTTT
CASSSRLAGVETQYF
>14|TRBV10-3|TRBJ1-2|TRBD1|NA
TGTGCCATCAGTGATGGACAGGGGAGCTATGGCTACACCTTC
CAISDGQGSYGYTF
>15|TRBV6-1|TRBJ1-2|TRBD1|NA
TGTGCCAGCAGTTCACCGGGACAGGGGCCCGGGGGCTACACCTTC
CASSSPGQGPGGYTF
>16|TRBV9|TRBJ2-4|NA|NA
TGTGCCAGCAGCGTCGGCGCGGATATAGCCAAAAACATTCAGTACTTC
CASSVGADIAKNIQYF
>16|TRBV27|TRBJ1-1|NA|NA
TGTGCCAGCAGTTTATCTTTCCATGCGGTGAACACTGAAGCTTTCTTT
CASSLSFHAVNTEAFF